The next 30 T cell receptor beta chains were all read from a single sample in a study of siplizumab effects on memory and regulatory T cells. Here immunoSEQ multiplex PCR was the method, and the copy in TCRdb shows in-frame clones only, minus some. Of tens of thousands of clones listed, approximately 88% were seen once; the top ten hold roughly 0.25%. Material: naive CD4+ T cells sorted from blood. Source of these receptors: a human donor in good health.

V usage is TRBV11-3 and J usage is TRBJ2-1, with TRBD1 matching over 9 bases. The length of the CDR3 is 17 residues. Germline V gene data show CDR1 as SGHNT and CDR2 as YENEEA. The V segment lost 5 bases and the J segment 7 bases; nucleotides outside the gene matches: 15. As DNA, the CDR3 is TGTGCCAGCAGCCGTTATACCGGGACAGGGTTACGGAATGAGCAGTTCTTC. Protein sequence: CASSRYTGTGLRNEQFF. The variable domain in full, completed from reference TRBV11-3 and TRBJ2-1, reads EAGVVQSPRYKIIEKKQPVAFWCNPISGHNTLYWYLQNLGQGPELLIRYENEEAVDDSQLPKDRFSAERLKGVDSTLKIQPAELGDSAVYLCASSRYTGTGLRNEQFFGPGTRLTVL.

The V call is TRBV9, the J call TRBJ1-2; D not resolved. Trimming stripped 4 bases from V and 9 bases from J, with 13 bases between. Germline V gene data show CDR1 as SGDLS and CDR2 as YYNGEE. The CDR3 runs to 12 residues. The CDR3 reads CASSTDPRSYTF. The CDR3 DNA follows: TGTGCCAGCAGCACCGACCCGCGGAGCTACACCTTC.

The chain carries TRBV15 and TRBJ1-6; no clear D gene. V shed 0 bases and J shed 8 bases, with 11 bases lying between them. The CDR3 runs 15 residues. From germline, CDR1 is LNHNV and CDR2 YYDKDF (reference sequence). CDR3 amino acids: CATSRDRRWDSPLHF. CDR3 coding DNA: TGTGCCACCAGCAGAGATCGAAGGTGGGATTCACCCCTCCACTTT.

J is TRBJ1-6 and V is TRBV7-8, with D unresolved. Germline V gene lookup returns CDR1 SGHVS and CDR2 FQNEAQ. V was clipped by 5 bases and J by 9 bases, with 20 bases between them. This CDR3 contains 16 residues. CDR3 nucleotide sequence: TGTGCCAGCAGCCCCCTCCCCATGGGAGGTAGTTCACCCCTCCACTTT. Translated: CASSPLPMGGSSPLHF.

J is TRBJ2-5 and V is TRBV6-1, with 10 bases that match TRBD2. This CDR3 is built from 17 residues. Trimming cost V 1 base and J 5 bases; bases outside gene matches: 10. CDR1 is MNHNS, CDR2 SASEGT, per germline. CDR3 protein: CASSEGASSGGRETQYF. CDR3 DNA sequence: TGTGCCAGCAGTGAAGGGGCGTCTAGCGGGGGCCGCGAGACCCAGTACTTC.

This clone was observed a single time. The chain uses TRBV2 and TRBJ2-3; maybe TRBD1 (5 bases). Looked up from germline, CDR1 is SNHLY and CDR2 is FYNNEI. V was cut by 8 bases and J by 0 bases, with 9 bases left in between. CDR3 length: 13 residues. This CDR3 is CASWGPSTDTQYF. The DNA for the CDR3 is TGTGCCAGCTGGGGCCCAAGCACAGATACGCAGTATTTT.

V gene TRBV11-3 combines with J gene TRBJ2-7, with 10 positions matching TRBD1. The V and J ends lost 5 bases and 6 bases, in that order; junction bases with no gene match: 4. From germline, CDR1 is SGHNT and CDR2 YENEEA. This CDR3 is 13 amino acids long. CDR3 residues: CASSPGTGAEQYF. CDR3 DNA sequence: TGTGCCAGCAGCCCCGGGACAGGGGCCGAGCAGTACTTC.

CDR3 nucleotide sequence: TGTGCCAGCAGTTTTAGGGAGACCCAGTACTTC. This codes for CASSFRETQYF. The chain joins TRBV27 to TRBJ2-5, with D uncertain. Looked up from germline, CDR1 is MNHEY and CDR2 is SMNVEV (reference sequence). V lost 3 bases and J lost 5, with 4 bases in between. This CDR3 comprises 11 residues.

The CDR3 protein is CASSGLEEVGVSPLHF. CDR3 sequence (DNA): TGTGCCAGCAGTGGTTTGGAGGAGGTAGGTGTTTCACCCCTCCACTTT. The rearrangement links TRBV2 to TRBJ1-6; D unclear. Trimming pared 4 bases from V and 9 bases from J, leaving 19 bases between. The germline V gene has CDR1 SNHLY and CDR2 FYNNEI. The CDR3 is 16 amino acids.

This clone was seen once. The rearrangement joins TRBV6-5 to TRBJ2-1; tentative D call: TRBD2 (6 bases). Per germline, CDR1 MNHEY and CDR2 SVGAGI. Trimming shortened V by 6 bases and J by 6 bases, and 18 bases separated the two germline ends. This CDR3 is built from 15 residues. CDR3 amino acids: CASRGSGPSPNEQFF. As DNA, the CDR3 is TGTGCCAGCAGAGGAAGCGGGCCCTCGCCCAATGAGCAGTTCTTC.

The chain recombines TRBV9 with TRBJ2-1, with 8 bases identical to TRBD2. Germline loops: CDR1 SGDLS, CDR2 YYNGEE. J was trimmed by 2 bases and V by 1 base; bases with no gene match: 5. The CDR3 consists of 16 residues. The CDR3 protein is CASSVKSGRAYNEQFF. Here the CDR3 DNA reads TGTGCCAGCAGCGTAAAAAGCGGGAGAGCCTACAATGAGCAGTTCTTC.

J is TRBJ1-5 and V is TRBV19; 7 positions match TRBD1. The CDR3 has 16 amino acids. Germline assignment: CDR1 LNHDA and CDR2 SQIVND (reference sequence). The V gene end was trimmed by 5 bases and the J gene end by 2 bases; junction bases not matched to a gene: 9. The CDR3 region is CASSAPGGAGNQPQHF. CDR3 DNA sequence: TGTGCCAGTAGTGCCCCAGGGGGGGCCGGCAATCAGCCCCAGCATTTT.

The J gene is TRBJ2-1, the V gene TRBV9; TRBD2 agrees at 11 bases. The CDR3 totals 19 residues. The V segment lost 3 bases and the J segment 6 bases; nucleotides outside the gene matches: 17. Germline CDR1 SGDLS, CDR2 YYNGEE. The CDR3 spells CASSELPDSGRDTFNEQFF. The CDR3 DNA reads TGTGCCAGCAGCGAATTACCAGATAGCGGGAGGGATACATTCAATGAGCAGTTCTTC.

The V gene is TRBV2, the J gene TRBJ2-5; D might be TRBD2 (5 bases). Per the germline V gene, CDR1 is SNHLY and CDR2 is FYNNEI. This CDR3 region has 15 residues. Deletions cut 3 bases from V and 4 bases from J, with 15 bases between. CDR3 sequence reads: CASSEALLAAETQYF. For the CDR3, the DNA is TGTGCCAGCAGTGAGGCCCTTCTAGCTGCAGAGACCCAGTACTTC.

The chain carries TRBV6-5 and TRBJ2-3; D may match TRBD1 or TRBD2 (6 bases each). Germline CDR1 reads MNHEY; CDR2 reads SVGAGI. Between the trimmed V and J ends, which lost 2 bases and 1 base, there was a span of 10 bases. The CDR3 has 15 amino acids. Written as DNA, the CDR3 is TGTGCCAGCAGTTACGGGGGGCCCCGCACAGATACGCAGTATTTT. This translates into CASSYGGPRTDTQYF.

The chain has TRBV18 and TRBJ2-5, with a tentative D call TRBD2 (6 bases). The CDR3 totals 13 residues. Deletions cut 3 bases from V and 5 bases from J, with 10 bases between. Germline V lookup: CDR1 KGHSH, CDR2 LQKENI. CDR3 coding DNA: TGTGCCAGCTCACCCAACCGGGGGGAGACCCAGTACTTC. It yields the protein CASSPNRGETQYF.

This sequence joins TRBV10-3 and TRBJ1-4; maybe TRBD1 (5 bases). Trimming took off 3 bases at V and 7 bases at J, with 12 bases between the two ends. CDR1 and CDR2 (germline): ENHRY, SYGVKD. This CDR3 contains 14 residues. Here the CDR3 reads CAISEGGESEKLFF. DNA for the CDR3: TGTGCCATCAGTGAAGGAGGGGAAAGTGAAAAACTGTTTTTT.

The chain links TRBV5-1 to TRBJ1-2; D might be TRBD1 (5 bases). The CDR3 contains 14 residues. Trimming took off 0 bases at V and 8 bases at J, with 14 bases between the two ends. Germline loops: CDR1 SGHRS, CDR2 YFSETQ. CDR3 in DNA: TGCGCCAGCAGCTTGGCCTTGTCAGGGCAGGGCTACACCTTC. Encoded protein: CASSLALSGQGYTF.

V usage is TRBV5-1 and J usage is TRBJ1-2; D is perhaps TRBD1 (5 bases). CDR1 and CDR2 (germline): SGHRS, YFSETQ. Trimming pared 4 bases from V and 8 bases from J, leaving 15 bases between. This CDR3 comprises 13 residues. In DNA, the CDR3 is TGCGCCAGCAGCCTCCGGTCCGGGGGGGGCTACACCTTC. Translating it yields CASSLRSGGGYTF.

The chain links TRBV11-2 to TRBJ2-1; maybe TRBD1 (6 bases). The CDR3 contains 15 residues. From germline, CDR1 is SGHAT and CDR2 FQNNGV. Between the trimmed V and J ends, which lost 3 bases and 9 bases, there was a span of 18 bases. For the CDR3, the DNA is TGTGCCAGCAGCTTTGGATACGGGACAAAACCTGAGCAGTTCTTC. Its protein product is CASSFGYGTKPEQFF. Filled out from reference TRBV11-2 and TRBJ2-1, the complete variable domain reads EAGVAQSPRYKIIEKRQSVAFWCNPISGHATLYWYQQILGQGPKLLIQFQNNGVVDDSQLPKDRFSAERLKGVDSTLKIQPAKLEDSAVYLCASSFGYGTKPEQFFGPGTRLTVL.

This clone has just a few counts. V usage is TRBV2 and J usage is TRBJ1-1; D is possibly TRBD1 (6 bases). The length of the CDR3 is 15 residues. Per germline, CDR1 SNHLY and CDR2 FYNNEI. The germline V and J ends were trimmed by 4 bases and 5 bases, with 17 bases remaining between them. In nucleotides, the CDR3 is TGTGCCAGCAGTGCACAAAATGGGGGCTGGACTGAAGCTTTCTTT. Translated: CASSAQNGGWTEAFF.

V usage is TRBV5-5 and J usage is TRBJ1-1; D unresolved. CDR1 is SGHKS, CDR2 YYEKEE, per germline (reference sequence). V was trimmed by 1 base and J by 4 bases, leaving 11 bases between them. The CDR3 runs 14 residues. Written as DNA, the CDR3 is TGTGCCAGCAGCTTGAACGAAGGGAGCACTGAAGCTTTCTTT. Its protein product is CASSLNEGSTEAFF.

The chain has TRBV18 and TRBJ1-2; 10 nucleotides align to TRBD1. The germline V gene has CDR1 KGHSH and CDR2 LQKENI. The length of the CDR3 is 15 residues. The junction had 4 bases not matched to a gene; V was cut back by 3 bases and J by 3 bases. CDR3 nucleotide sequence: TGTGCCAGCTCACCTGAGACAGGGGGCTACTATGGCTACACCTTC. It encodes CASSPETGGYYGYTF.

This chain links TRBV19 with TRBJ2-3; 8 bases line up with TRBD2. The CDR3 contains 16 residues. CDR1 is LNHDA, CDR2 SQIVND, per germline (reference sequence). The V gene end was trimmed by 0 bases and the J gene end by 1 base; junction bases not matched to a gene: 3. CDR3 region: CASSIDGSGGTDTQYF. For the CDR3, the DNA is TGTGCCAGTAGTATAGACGGTAGCGGGGGCACAGATACGCAGTATTTT. Combining the CDR3 with reference TRBV19 and TRBJ2-3 gives the whole variable domain DGGITQSPKYLFRKEGQNVTLSCEQNLNHDAMYWYRQDPGQGLRLIYYSQIVNDFQKGDIAEGYSVSREKKESFPLTVTSAQKNPTAFYLCASSIDGSGGTDTQYFGPGTRLTVL.

The rearrangement joins TRBV7-2 to TRBJ2-1; TRBD2 aligns across 9 bases. CDR1 and CDR2 (germline): SGHTA, FQGNSA. Germline trimming cut 0 bases from V and 16 bases from J; bases unmatched to any gene: 7. The CDR3 loop spans 13 amino acids. The CDR3 region has the DNA TGTGCCAGCAGCTTAGCTAGCGGGAGACTGCGATTCTTC. It translates to CASSLASGRLRFF.

J is TRBJ2-7 and V is TRBV27; a weak D match, TRBD1 (7 bases). Germline V lookup: CDR1 MNHEY, CDR2 SMNVEV (reference sequence). The CDR3 length is 14 residues. Trimming cost V 10 bases and J 5 bases, with 21 bases left between them. The CDR3 region has the DNA TGTGCCACCCGGGCAGGGGGGTCTCTCCACGAGCAGTACTTC. It yields the protein CATRAGGSLHEQYF.

This chain uses TRBV6-5 with TRBJ1-1, with 7 bases matching TRBD1. Trimming took 6 bases from V and 6 from J; bases not matched to a gene: 4. This CDR3 is 12 amino acids long. Germline V gene data show CDR1 as MNHEY and CDR2 as SVGAGI. CDR3 bases: TGTGCCAGCAGGCGCCAGGGGGCTGAAGCTTTCTTT. Translated: CASRRQGAEAFF.

This clone was counted only a few times. The chain has TRBV19 and TRBJ1-1; D may be TRBD1 (6 bases). V dropped 7 bases and J dropped 4 bases, with 10 bases sitting between them. The CDR3 contains 12 residues. Per the germline V gene, CDR1 is LNHDA and CDR2 is SQIVND (reference sequence). The CDR3 is CASNNRVTEAFF. CDR3 in DNA: TGTGCCAGTAATAACAGGGTCACTGAAGCTTTCTTT.

This chain uses TRBV6-5 with TRBJ1-1; no firm D call. CDR1 is MNHEY, CDR2 SVGAGI, per germline. The CDR3 contains 15 residues. Trimming stripped 2 bases from V and 2 bases from J, with 12 bases between. The CDR3 sequence: CASSYQSTVNTEAFF. CDR3 in DNA: TGTGCCAGCAGTTACCAGTCTACAGTAAACACTGAAGCTTTCTTT.

The chain carries TRBV27 and TRBJ2-1; TRBD1 matches at 8 bases. The CDR3 length is 16 residues. The ends lost 7 bases at V and 0 bases at J; junction bases unmatched: 8. From germline, CDR1 is MNHEY and CDR2 SMNVEV (reference sequence). CDR3 region: CASTLLGQGSYNEQFF. The CDR3 nucleotides read TGTGCCAGCACCCTACTCGGACAGGGCTCCTACAATGAGCAGTTCTTC.